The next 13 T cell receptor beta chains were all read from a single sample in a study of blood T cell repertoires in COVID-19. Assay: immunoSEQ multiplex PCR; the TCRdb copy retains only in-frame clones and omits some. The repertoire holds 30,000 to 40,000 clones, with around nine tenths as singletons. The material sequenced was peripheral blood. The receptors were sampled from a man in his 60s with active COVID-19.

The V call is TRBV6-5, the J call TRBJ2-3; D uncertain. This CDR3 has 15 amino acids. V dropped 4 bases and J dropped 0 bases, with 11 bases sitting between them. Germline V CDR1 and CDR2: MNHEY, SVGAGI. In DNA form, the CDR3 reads TGTGCCAGCAGTTCCCTAGTTGCTAGCACAGATACGCAGTATTTT. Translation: CASSSLVASTDTQYF.

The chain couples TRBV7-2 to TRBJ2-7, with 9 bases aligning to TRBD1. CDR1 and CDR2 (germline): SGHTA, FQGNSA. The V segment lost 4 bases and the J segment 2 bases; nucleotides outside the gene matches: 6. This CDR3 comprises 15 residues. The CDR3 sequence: CASSSGQGKTYEQYF. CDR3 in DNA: TGTGCCAGCAGCTCAGGACAGGGGAAGACCTACGAGCAGTACTTC.

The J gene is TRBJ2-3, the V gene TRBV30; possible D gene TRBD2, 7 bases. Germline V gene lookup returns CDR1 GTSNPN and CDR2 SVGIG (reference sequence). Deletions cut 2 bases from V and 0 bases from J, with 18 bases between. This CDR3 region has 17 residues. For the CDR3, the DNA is TGTGCCTGGAGTCCAGGCGGGAGTGGGGGCAGCACAGATACGCAGTATTTT. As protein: CAWSPGGSGGSTDTQYF.

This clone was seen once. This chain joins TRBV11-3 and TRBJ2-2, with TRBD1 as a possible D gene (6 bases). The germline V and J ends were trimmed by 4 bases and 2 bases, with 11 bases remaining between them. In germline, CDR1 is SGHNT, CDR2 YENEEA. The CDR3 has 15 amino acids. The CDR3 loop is CASSSRGGNTGELFF. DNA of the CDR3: TGTGCCAGCAGCTCACGAGGGGGAAACACCGGGGAGCTGTTTTTT.

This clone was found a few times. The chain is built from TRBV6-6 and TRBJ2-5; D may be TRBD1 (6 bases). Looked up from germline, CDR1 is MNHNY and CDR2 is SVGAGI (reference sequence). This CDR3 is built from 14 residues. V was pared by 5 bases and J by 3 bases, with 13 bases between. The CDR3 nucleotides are TGTGCCAGCAGTCCGAGGACAGCAAAAGAGACCCAGTACTTC. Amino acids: CASSPRTAKETQYF.

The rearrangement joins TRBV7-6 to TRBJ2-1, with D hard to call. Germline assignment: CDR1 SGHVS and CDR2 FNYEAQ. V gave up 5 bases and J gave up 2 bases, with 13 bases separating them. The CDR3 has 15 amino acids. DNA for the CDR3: TGTGCCAGCAGCCTGGGCCTCGGAACCTACAATGAGCAGTTCTTC. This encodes CASSLGLGTYNEQFF.

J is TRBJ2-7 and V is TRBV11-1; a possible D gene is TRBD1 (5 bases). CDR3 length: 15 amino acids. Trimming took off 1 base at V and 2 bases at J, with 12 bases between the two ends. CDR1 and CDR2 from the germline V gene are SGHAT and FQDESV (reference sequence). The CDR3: CASSLDTGSPYEQYF. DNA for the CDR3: TGTGCCAGCAGCTTAGACACAGGCTCTCCCTACGAGCAGTACTTC.

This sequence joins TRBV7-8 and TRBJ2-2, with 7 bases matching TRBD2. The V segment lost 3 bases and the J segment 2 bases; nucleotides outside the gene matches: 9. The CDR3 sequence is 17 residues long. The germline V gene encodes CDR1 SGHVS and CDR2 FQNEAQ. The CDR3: CASSFEPREYNTGELFF. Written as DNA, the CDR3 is TGTGCCAGCAGCTTCGAGCCGCGGGAGTACAACACCGGGGAGCTGTTTTTT.

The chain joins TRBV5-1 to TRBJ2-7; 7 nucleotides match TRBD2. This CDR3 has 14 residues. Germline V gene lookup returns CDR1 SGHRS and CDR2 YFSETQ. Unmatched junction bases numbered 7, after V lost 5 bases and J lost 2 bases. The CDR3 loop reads CASRLASGPYEQYF. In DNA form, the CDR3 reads TGCGCCAGCAGATTAGCTAGCGGACCCTACGAGCAGTACTTC.

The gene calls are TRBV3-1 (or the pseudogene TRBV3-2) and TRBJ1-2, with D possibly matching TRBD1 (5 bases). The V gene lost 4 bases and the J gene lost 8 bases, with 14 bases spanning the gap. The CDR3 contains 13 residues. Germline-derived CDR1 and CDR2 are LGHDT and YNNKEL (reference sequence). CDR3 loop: CASSPSGGTGYTF. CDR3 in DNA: TGTGCCAGCAGCCCGTCAGGCGGGACCGGCTACACCTTC.

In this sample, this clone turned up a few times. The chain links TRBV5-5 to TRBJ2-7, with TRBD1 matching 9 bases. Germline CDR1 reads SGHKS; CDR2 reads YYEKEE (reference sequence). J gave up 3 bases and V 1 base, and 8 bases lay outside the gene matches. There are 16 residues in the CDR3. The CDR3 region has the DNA TGTGCCAGCAGCTTGACACCAGGGGACAGGGTCTACGAGCAGTACTTC. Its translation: CASSLTPGDRVYEQYF.

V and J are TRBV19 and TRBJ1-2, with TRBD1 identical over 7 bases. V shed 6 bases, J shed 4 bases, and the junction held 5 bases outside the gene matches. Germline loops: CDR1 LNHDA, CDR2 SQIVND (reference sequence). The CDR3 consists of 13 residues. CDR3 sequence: CASSPDRTYGYTF. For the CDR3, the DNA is TGTGCCAGTAGCCCGGACAGGACCTATGGCTACACCTTC.

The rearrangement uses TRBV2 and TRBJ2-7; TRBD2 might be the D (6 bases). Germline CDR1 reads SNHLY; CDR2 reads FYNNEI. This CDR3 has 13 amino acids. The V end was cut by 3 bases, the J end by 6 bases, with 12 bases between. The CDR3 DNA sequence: TGTGCCAGCAGTGAGCGCCAGGGAGGCGAGCAGTACTTC. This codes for CASSERQGGEQYF.